This T cell receptor (beta chain) came from a study of blood T cell repertoires in COVID-19. In the study overall: The study drew acute and convalescent COVID-19 samples from the United States, Italy and Spain.

Original analysis: From reference gene primer amplification, estimates of nucleated cell counts were derived. Some clones are missing from TCRdb's copy, which holds only in-frame ones; the method was immunoSEQ multiplex PCR. Clone size and the V and J calls come from that table; the DNA yielded D and trimming. Of just over 150,000 clones in the sample, 85% to 90% were seen once. CDR3 length equals 15 residues. CDR1 is LGHDT, CDR2 YNNKEL, per germline (reference sequence). Unmatched junction bases numbered 4, after V lost 1 base and J lost 5 bases. This receptor was obtained from a woman aged 40 to 50 with acute or convalescent COVID-19. The sample taken for sequencing was peripheral blood. This chain joins TRBV3-1 (or the pseudogene TRBV3-2) and TRBJ2-1; 8 nucleotides agree with TRBD2. CDR3 in amino acids: CASSQGLAGDNEQFF. For the CDR3, the DNA is TGTGCCAGCAGCCAAGGCCTAGCGGGTGACAATGAGCAGTTCTTC.